Listed below are T cell receptor beta chains from one sample, sequenced in a study of T cells after yellow fever vaccination. MiXCR was run by TCRdb on the 5' RACE reads, yielding one entry per CDR3 protein. This sample has 200,000 to 250,000 distinct CDR3 sequences, with around 3.1% found just once. The sample in question was CD4+ T cells sorted from PBMCs, obtained 10 days after the yellow fever booster vaccination. The receptor set was obtained from a man aged 18 to 29 who received the YFV17D yellow fever vaccine. Both conserved end residues are part of each CDR3. The order of the fields is V gene, CDR3 protein.

>TRBV5-1
CASSLFGGGGNTIYF
>TRBV28
CASSLLGRGNTIYF
>TRBV5-1
CASSLERSAYGYTF
>TRBV27
CASSFDGRLPEKLFF
>TRBV7-2
CASRRATTSRGGETQYF
>TRBV9
CASTLTGANTEAFF
>TRBV12-3/TRBV12-4
CASSFNFRRSPLHF
>TRBV23-1
CASSQSPGQGNVSEGAFF
>TRBV6-1
CASTSNQPQHF
>TRBV6-1
CASSELAGTYEQYF
>TRBV5-5
CASSPSTGLQTQYF
>TRBV7-2
CASSNPTGGLNIQYF
>TRBV5-1
CASSLAGTQYGNTIYF
>TRBV4-1
CASSQDGGEVLSATDTQYF
>TRBV7-9
CANTGPHTGELFF
>TRBV6-4
CASSQGQSTGELFF
>TRBV5-6
CASSSQTVPNQPQHF
>TRBV12-3/TRBV12-4
CASSLAGGMQTQYF
>TRBV6-5
CASTKRRSSGNTIYF
>TRBV4-3
CASSQDPGGGYTF
>TRBV28
CASSLSGGNEQFF
>TRBV7-2
CASSLVGGGSETQYF
>TRBV12-3/TRBV12-4
CASSHGRVRRGYTF
>TRBV5-1
CASRETTDTGELFF
>TRBV4-3
CASSQVSAYNEQFF
>TRBV7-2
CASSWTDTQYF
>TRBV6-6
CASSLVVDTQYF
>TRBV18
CASSPNSQETQYF
>TRBV19
CASSRQGVRNSPLHF
>TRBV12-3/TRBV12-4
CASRPRGGGTDTQYF
>TRBV6-2/TRBV6-3
CASSPTRGRTEAFF
>TRBV20-1
CSALDREANYGYTF
>TRBV6-6
CASRSTRKLAGEKQETQYF
>TRBV4-3
CASSQDWGNDSPLHF
>TRBV5-1
CASRHGTGPTDTQYF
>TRBV28
CASSLTPATRGRKETQYF
>TRBV20-1
CSANRGPGELFF
>TRBV5-1
CASSPGEADTQYF
>TRBV5-6
CASSPTGFAEKLFF
>TRBV10-1
CASTRDRGYTGELFF
>TRBV24-1
CATSDPLAGGPNTQYF
>TRBV7-2
CASSLATGSSNYGYTF